The following is a T cell receptor (beta chain) sequence with its context. What it binds is unknown. The data were obtained in a study of CD8 T cells in Susac syndrome. The CDR3 runs to 12 residues. The V gene's germline CDR1 is MNHEY and CDR2 SVGEGT. With 8 bases removed from V and 7 bases from J, the gap between germline ends came to 12 bases. Reverse transcription used roughly 0.45 to 1 ug RNA and random hexamers. The method of amplification for TCR beta CDR3 was immunoSEQ multiplex PCR, covering 54 Vbeta and 13 Jbeta. TCRdb re-called the immunoSEQ multiplex PCR reads through MiXCR, storing one row per CDR3 protein. The profile shows about 300,000 distinct CDR3 sequences, around nine tenths of them singletons. General study results and limits: A relatively small number of individuals underwent TCR sequencing and HLA analysis.

Treatment-naive patients with stable or active relapsing-remitting disease were the multiple sclerosis controls. TEMRA cells underwent FACS enrichment and CD8+ and CD4+ T cells underwent negative isolation. The gene calls are TRBV6-2 or TRBV6-3 and TRBJ2-4, with a weak D call TRBD2 (6 bases). The clonotype originates from a human donor with multiple sclerosis. What was sequenced was CD8+ T cells from PBMCs. The CDR3 here is CASLGGGNIQYF. As DNA, the CDR3 is TGTGCCAGCCTAGGCGGAGGGAACATTCAGTACTTC.